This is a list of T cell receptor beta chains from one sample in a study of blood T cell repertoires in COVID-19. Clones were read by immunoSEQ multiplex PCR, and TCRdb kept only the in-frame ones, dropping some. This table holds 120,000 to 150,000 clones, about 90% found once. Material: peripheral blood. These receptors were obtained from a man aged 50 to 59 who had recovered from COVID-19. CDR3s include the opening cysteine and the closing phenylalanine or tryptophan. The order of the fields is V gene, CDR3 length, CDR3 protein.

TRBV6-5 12 CASIGTGHVSTF
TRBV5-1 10 CATLTVEAFF
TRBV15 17 CATSRDLEGVLPGEQYF
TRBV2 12 CASTRDTYEQYF
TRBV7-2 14 CASSLDPQADEQFF
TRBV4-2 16 CASSQETGRYNEKLFF
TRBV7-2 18 CASSLDNGWQGRNNEQFF
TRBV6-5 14 CASSHRTGTYEQYF
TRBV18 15 CASSLTGTGTDEQFF
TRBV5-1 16 CASSPGTSGATDTQYF
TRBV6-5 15 CASSPLAEVNSPLHF
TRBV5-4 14 CASSPEAGAYGYTF
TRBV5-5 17 CASSSRHSGGVSYEQYF
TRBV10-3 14 CAIGGTGDNSPLHF
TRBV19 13 CASSIDQGTVQYF
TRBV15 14 CATSRVGTAFEAFF
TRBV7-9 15 CASSDLKGAYYGYTF
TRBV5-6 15 CASSLKDRQIEEQFF
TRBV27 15 CASSFSGFRNTEAFF
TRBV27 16 CASSLSRHHSYNEQFF
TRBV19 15 CASRWGRAGANVLTF
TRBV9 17 CASSVGVSSTYQETQYF
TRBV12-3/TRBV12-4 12 CASGQLNTEAFF
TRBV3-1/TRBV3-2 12 CASSQVEYGYTF
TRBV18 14 CASSPLSRDNEQFF
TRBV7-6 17 CASSLVIRGQGSTEAFF
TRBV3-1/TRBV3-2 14 CASSRSDTSAEAFF
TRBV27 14 CASTTGDGNQPQHF
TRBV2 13 CASSWGDTGELFF
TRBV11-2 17 CASSAVTGPSSGNTIYF
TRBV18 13 CASSPPSTGEQYF
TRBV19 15 CASSIRTDRVYEQYF
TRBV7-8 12 CASSLSTGTQYF
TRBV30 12 CAWSQQGDGYTF
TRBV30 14 CAWRLAGGSYEQYF
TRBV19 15 CASTKTGTNTGELFF
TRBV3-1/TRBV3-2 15 CASSLDVGSGNTIYF